This is a list of T cell receptor beta chains from one sample in a study of shared clonotypes between healthy human individuals. This table comes from immunoSEQ multiplex PCR, and its TCRdb copy is limited to in-frame clones, with some not included. The sample lists under 600,000 clones, about 96% seen once, with about 0.06% in the top ten. The specimen sequenced was naive CD4+ T cells sorted from blood. Receptors were obtained from a woman aged 30 to 39 in good health. The CDR3 runs from the conserved cysteine through the conserved F or W. The D gene is left open where the match is weak. Clone sizes are given selectively: once, few, many, or a class where the clone is expanded.

V	size	J	length	D	CDR3	DNA
TRBV5-1	NA	TRBJ2-1	13	NA	CASSSRGGSEQFF	TGCGCCAGCAGCTCCCGTGGTGGGAGTGAGCAGTTCTTC
TRBV2	NA	TRBJ1-4	14	NA	CASSEHSLGEKLFF	TGTGCCAGCAGTGAGCACAGCCTTGGGGAAAAACTGTTTTTT
TRBV14	NA	TRBJ2-2	17	TRBD2	CASSQVRLAAGTGELFF	TGTGCCAGCAGCCAAGTGCGGCTAGCGGCGGGCACCGGGGAGCTGTTTTTT
TRBV28	NA	TRBJ1-1	12	NA	CASGGTYTEAFF	TGTGCCAGCGGGGGAACATACACTGAAGCTTTCTTT
TRBV27	NA	TRBJ2-7	13	NA	CASSSQGAYEQYF	TGTGCCAGCAGTTCACAGGGCGCCTACGAGCAGTACTTC
TRBV11-1	NA	TRBJ2-2	13	NA	CASSPVLAGELFF	TGTGCCAGCAGCCCAGTTCTGGCCGGGGAGCTGTTTTTT
TRBV6-1	once	TRBJ2-3	14	NA	CASSDTGYLDTQYF	TGTGCCAGCAGTGACACAGGGTATTTAGATACGCAGTATTTT
TRBV9	NA	TRBJ2-6	17	NA	CASSVATDSAGANVLTF	TGTGCCAGCAGCGTAGCCACCGACAGCGCTGGGGCCAACGTCCTGACTTTC
TRBV14	NA	TRBJ2-5	14	NA	CASSQERAQETQYF	TGTGCCAGCAGCCAAGAACGGGCCCAAGAGACCCAGTACTTC
TRBV15	NA	TRBJ2-1	16	TRBD2	CATRTQSGRALEEQFF	TGTGCCACCAGAACACAGAGCGGGAGGGCACTTGAGGAGCAGTTCTTC
TRBV11-2	NA	TRBJ2-2	15	TRBD1	CASKGQGVTTGELFF	TGTGCCAGCAAGGGACAGGGTGTGACAACCGGGGAGCTGTTTTTT
TRBV18	NA	TRBJ2-3	16	TRBD2	CASSPRGTSSTDTQYF	TGTGCCAGCTCACCGCGGGGGACCTCTAGCACAGATACGCAGTATTTT
TRBV9	NA	TRBJ2-5	15	NA	CASSVGAGPGETQYF	TGTGCCAGCAGCGTAGGTGCAGGGCCGGGGGAGACCCAGTACTTC
TRBV5-1	NA	TRBJ2-1	14	NA	CASSLTSRGNEQFF	TGCGCCAGCAGCTTGACTAGCAGAGGGAATGAGCAGTTCTTC
TRBV4-1	NA	TRBJ2-6	22	NA	CASSQENRKGVGGDTGANVLTF	TGCGCCAGCAGCCAAGAAAATAGAAAGGGGGTCGGAGGCGACACTGGGGCCAACGTCCTGACTTTC
TRBV7-8	NA	TRBJ1-6	15	NA	CASSFGQGYNSPLHF	TGTGCCAGCAGCTTTGGGCAGGGCTATAATTCACCCCTCCACTTT
TRBV19	NA	TRBJ1-2	12	NA	CASSMWNYGYTF	TGTGCCAGTAGTATGTGGAACTATGGCTACACCTTC
TRBV6-6	once	TRBJ1-1	14	NA	CASSYVQMNTEAFF	TGTGCCAGCAGTTATGTTCAGATGAACACTGAAGCTTTCTTT